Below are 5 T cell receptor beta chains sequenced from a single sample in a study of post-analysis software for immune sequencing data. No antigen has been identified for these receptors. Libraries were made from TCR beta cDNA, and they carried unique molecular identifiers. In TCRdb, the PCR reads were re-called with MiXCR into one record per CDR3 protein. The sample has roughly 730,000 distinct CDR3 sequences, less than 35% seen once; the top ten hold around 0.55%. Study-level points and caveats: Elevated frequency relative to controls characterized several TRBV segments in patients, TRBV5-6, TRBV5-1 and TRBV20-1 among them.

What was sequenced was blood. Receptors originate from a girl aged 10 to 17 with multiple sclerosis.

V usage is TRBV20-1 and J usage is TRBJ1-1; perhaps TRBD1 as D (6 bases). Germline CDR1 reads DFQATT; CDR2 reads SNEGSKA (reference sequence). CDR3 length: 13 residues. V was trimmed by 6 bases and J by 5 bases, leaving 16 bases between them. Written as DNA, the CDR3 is TGCAGTGCCAATTCCGGAGGGGGGACTGAAGCTTTCTTT. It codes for CSANSGGGTEAFF.

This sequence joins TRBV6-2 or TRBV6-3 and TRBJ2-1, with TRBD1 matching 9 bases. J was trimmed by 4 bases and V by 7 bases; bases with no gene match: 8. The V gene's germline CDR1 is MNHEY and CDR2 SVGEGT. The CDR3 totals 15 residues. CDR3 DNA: TGTGCCAGCAATCGTCCCGGGACAGGGTACAATGAGCAGTTCTTC. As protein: CASNRPGTGYNEQFF.

The DNA of the CDR3 is TGTGCCAGCACCCGACGAGGGGGCAATCAGCCCCAGCATTTT. Its protein product is CASTRRGGNQPQHF. The chain uses TRBV28 and TRBJ1-5; TRBD1 might be the D (5 bases). The CDR3 totals 14 residues. Germline V gene lookup returns CDR1 MDHEN and CDR2 SYDVKM. V lost 7 bases and J 2 bases, leaving 12 bases between the germline ends.

The CDR3 nucleotides read TGTGCCAGCAGCTTAGGGGGGAGTTTAAACACCATATATTTT. Its translation: CASSLGGSLNTIYF. The chain combines TRBV7-2 with TRBJ1-3; weak D call: TRBD1 (5 bases). The CDR3 is 14 amino acids. Germline CDR1 SGHTA, CDR2 FQGNSA. Trimming pared 1 base from V and 6 bases from J, leaving 10 bases between.

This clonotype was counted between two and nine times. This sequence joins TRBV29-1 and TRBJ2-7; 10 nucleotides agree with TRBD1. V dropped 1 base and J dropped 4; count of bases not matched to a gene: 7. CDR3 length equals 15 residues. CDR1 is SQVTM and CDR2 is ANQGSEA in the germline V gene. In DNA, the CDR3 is TGCAGCGTTGAAGGGGACAGGGGACTGGATTACGAGCAGTACTTC. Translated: CSVEGDRGLDYEQYF.